These T cell receptor beta chains were read from a single sample in a study of vaccination and CD4 T cells after COVID-19. TCRdb reanalysed the PCR reads using MiXCR and keeps one entry per CDR3 protein. The table has about 18,000 distinct CDR3 sequences, under 60% seen once. No cognate antigen is known for these TCRs. The sequenced sample was CD4+ T cells from blood, cultured in vitro, obtained after SARS-CoV-2 vaccination. Receptor source: a human donor who had recovered from COVID-19. CDR3s include the opening cysteine and the closing phenylalanine or tryptophan. The D gene is left open where the match is weak. Rows give clone size only sometimes, using once, few, many, or a class for an expanded clone.

clone_size	v_call	d_call	j_call	cdr3_aa	cdr3_nt
.	TRBV12-3/TRBV12-4	.	TRBJ1-6	CASLGSSYNSPLHF	TGTGCCAGCTTGGGTAGCTCCTATAATTCACCCCTCCACTTT
.	TRBV11-2	.	TRBJ2-7	CASSLNLAGSYEQYF	TGTGCCAGCAGCTTAAATTTAGCCGGTTCCTACGAGCAGTACTTC
.	TRBV7-3	.	TRBJ2-1	CASSLSQNNEQFF	TGTGCCAGCAGCTTAAGCCAGAACAATGAGCAGTTCTTC
.	TRBV28	.	TRBJ2-5	CASRAQWGQETQYF	TGTGCCAGCAGGGCGCAATGGGGCCAAGAGACCCAGTACTTC
once	TRBV11-2	.	TRBJ2-4	CASSLDGLAKNIQYF	TGTGCCAGCAGCTTAGATGGGCTAGCCAAAAACATTCAGTACTTC
.	TRBV12-3/TRBV12-4	.	TRBJ2-7	CASSSDSYEQYF	TGTGCCAGCAGTTCGGACAGCTACGAGCAGTACTTC
once	TRBV7-8	.	TRBJ2-7	CASSLFFRGPYEQYF	TGTGCCAGCAGCTTATTCTTCAGGGGACCCTACGAGCAGTACTTC
few	TRBV2	TRBD1	TRBJ1-2	CASSVEGATLYGYTF	TGTGCCAGCAGTGTAGAGGGGGCGACCCTCTATGGCTACACCTTC
.	TRBV7-2	.	TRBJ2-5	CASSVLPETQYF	TGTGCCAGCAGCGTTTTACCCGAGACCCAGTACTTC
few	TRBV7-3	.	TRBJ2-5	CASSADPQETQYF	TGTGCCAGCAGTGCTGACCCTCAAGAGACCCAGTACTTC
.	TRBV4-1	.	TRBJ2-5	CASSQGQLQETQYF	TGCGCCAGCAGCCAAGGACAGCTACAAGAGACCCAGTACTTC
.	TRBV20-1	.	TRBJ1-6	CSARSTGNSPLHF	TGCAGTGCTAGATCGACCGGGAATTCACCCCTCCACTTT
.	TRBV6-2/TRBV6-3	TRBD1	TRBJ2-5	CASSYLRTGETQYF	TGTGCCAGCAGTTACCTACGGACAGGGGAAACCCAGTACTTC
.	TRBV5-1	.	TRBJ2-1	CASSLAGVGQFF	TGCGCCAGCAGCTTGGCGGGGGTAGGGCAGTTCTTC
.	TRBV20-1	.	TRBJ1-1	CSARDHLNTEAFF	TGCAGTGCTAGAGATCACCTGAACACTGAAGCTTTCTTT
.	TRBV6-1	.	TRBJ1-5	CASSEATTFRNQPQHF	TGTGCCAGCAGTGAAGCGACAACCTTTCGCAATCAGCCCCAGCATTTT
.	TRBV7-2	.	TRBJ1-2	CASSLDQGVSYGYTF	TGTGCCAGCAGCTTAGACCAGGGAGTAAGCTATGGCTACACCTTC
few	TRBV15	.	TRBJ2-3	CATSRDGIQEDTQYF	TGTGCCACCAGCAGAGATGGCATTCAGGAAGATACGCAGTATTTT
.	TRBV7-2	.	TRBJ2-1	CASSRANEQFF	TGTGCCAGCAGCCGAGCCAATGAGCAGTTCTTC
few	TRBV6-1	.	TRBJ2-2	CASRGRNTGELFF	TGTGCCAGCAGAGGTCGGAACACCGGGGAGCTGTTTTTT
few	TRBV20-1	.	TRBJ1-1	CSARVVRGATEAFF	TGCAGTGCTAGAGTGGTCCGGGGGGCAACTGAAGCTTTCTTT
.	TRBV20-1	.	TRBJ2-1	CSASHHNEQFF	TGCAGTGCTAGCCATCACAATGAGCAGTTCTTC
.	TRBV24-1	.	TRBJ2-3	CATSDSAVALDTQYF	TGTGCCACCAGTGATTCGGCGGTAGCTTTGGATACGCAGTATTTT
.	TRBV12-3/TRBV12-4	.	TRBJ1-6	CASSLGQINSPLHF	TGTGCCAGCAGTTTAGGTCAGATTAATTCACCCCTCCACTTT
.	TRBV7-9	.	TRBJ1-3	CASSFYQGARNTIYF	TGTGCCAGCAGCTTCTATCAGGGAGCCAGAAACACCATATATTTT
.	TRBV20-1	.	TRBJ2-7	CSARQGNSYEQYF	TGCAGTGCTAGACAGGGGAACTCCTACGAGCAGTACTTC
.	TRBV6-2/TRBV6-3	.	TRBJ1-2	CASSSRTGHRGYGYTF	TGTGCCAGCAGTTCAAGAACGGGACACCGAGGGTATGGCTACACCTTC
once	TRBV28	TRBD2	TRBJ2-1	CASSKGGTSTYNEQFF	TGTGCCAGCAGCAAGGGAGGGACGTCGACTTACAATGAGCAGTTCTTC
.	TRBV7-2	.	TRBJ2-3	CASRRGQADTQYF	TGTGCCAGCAGACGGGGCCAGGCAGATACGCAGTATTTT
.	TRBV28	.	TRBJ1-2	CASSTGGSKRWAGYTF	TGTGCCAGCAGCACGGGGGGCAGCAAGCGATGGGCGGGCTACACCTTC
.	TRBV5-6	.	TRBJ2-7	CASSLGGGRPYEQYF	TGTGCCAGCAGCTTGGGCGGAGGGCGTCCCTACGAGCAGTACTTC
once	TRBV6-1	.	TRBJ1-6	CASRISYNSPLHF	TGTGCCAGCCGGATTTCCTATAATTCACCCCTCCACTTT
.	TRBV19	.	TRBJ2-1	CASSIEQGLYNEQFF	TGTGCCAGTAGTATAGAACAGGGACTCTACAATGAGCAGTTCTTC
.	TRBV5-1	.	TRBJ2-1	CASSLAAASSYNEQFF	TGCGCCAGCAGCTTGGCGGCAGCGAGCTCCTACAATGAGCAGTTCTTC
few	TRBV20-1	.	TRBJ2-2	CSARGPLDTGELFF	TGCAGTGCTAGGGGACCGCTAGACACCGGGGAGCTGTTTTTT
.	TRBV10-1	.	TRBJ2-7	CASSESLSGEQYF	TGCGCCAGCAGTGAGTCCCTCAGCGGCGAGCAGTACTTC
.	TRBV10-3	.	TRBJ1-5	CAISESQGDNQPQHF	TGTGCCATCAGTGAGTCTCAGGGAGATAATCAGCCCCAGCATTTT
.	TRBV6-1	TRBD1	TRBJ1-2	CASSIAGTGYGYTF	TGTGCCAGCAGTATTGCCGGGACAGGGTATGGCTACACCTTC
.	TRBV27	TRBD2	TRBJ2-7	CASSWSGEGYEQYF	TGTGCCAGCAGCTGGTCCGGGGAGGGGTACGAGCAGTACTTC
.	TRBV5-1	.	TRBJ2-1	CASSFGLLPGSTYNEQFF	TGCGCCAGCAGCTTCGGTCTTCTCCCCGGAAGTACCTACAATGAGCAGTTCTTC
.	TRBV6-1	.	TRBJ1-1	CASSAYLDTEAFF	TGTGCCAGCAGTGCCTATCTCGACACTGAAGCTTTCTTT